The 20 T cell receptor beta chains below come from one sample, sequenced in a study of cytomegalovirus exposure and HLA in healthy donors. In the PCR, 60 Vbeta and 13 Jbeta primers were used. Clones were sequenced by immunoSEQ multiplex PCR, and TCRdb holds only the in-frame ones, with some missing. The table shows 75,000 to 90,000 clones, with roughly 80% occurring only once. The specimen was PBMCs. All receptors derive from a human donor in good health.

This chain connects TRBV11-2 to TRBJ2-1, with TRBD2 matching 8 bases. Germline V lookup: CDR1 SGHAT, CDR2 FQNNGV. V was pared by 5 bases and J by 8 bases, with 17 bases of the junction left unmatched. There are 17 residues in the CDR3. The CDR3 coding sequence is TGTGCCAGCAGCCGAACGGAGTCTTCGGGGGGGATGGATGAGCAGTTCTTC. This gives the protein CASSRTESSGGMDEQFF.

This rearrangement joins TRBV10-3 to TRBJ1-5; maybe TRBD1 (5 bases). Trimming shortened V by 5 bases and J by 4 bases, and 12 bases separated the two germline ends. CDR1 is ENHRY, CDR2 SYGVKD, per germline. CDR3 length: 14 amino acids. The CDR3 region has the DNA TGTGCCATCAGTCAGGGTTTTGGGAATCAGCCCCAGCATTTT. Its protein is CAISQGFGNQPQHF.

This chain uses TRBV14 with TRBJ1-6; no clear D. CDR1 SGHDN and CDR2 FVKESK come from the germline V gene. The CDR3 length is 15 residues. The V end was cut by 1 base, the J end by 8 bases, with 12 bases between. The DNA of the CDR3 is TGTGCCAGCAGCCAAGGCCCCTGGGAGGATTCACCCCTCCACTTT. Translated: CASSQGPWEDSPLHF.

This clone was detected only a few times. J is TRBJ2-4 and V is TRBV5-1, with TRBD2 matching over 10 bases. The germline gives CDR1 SGHRS, CDR2 YFSETQ. The junction had 6 bases not matched to a gene; V was cut back by 0 bases and J by 6 bases. This CDR3 contains 16 residues. In DNA form, the CDR3 reads TGCGCCAGCAGCTTGGGGTGGTCTAGCGGGGGAAACATTCAGTACTTC. Translating gives CASSLGWSSGGNIQYF. The variable domain in full, with the rest retrieved from reference TRBV5-1 and TRBJ2-4, is KAGVTQTPRYLIKTRGQQVTLSCSPISGHRSVSWYQQTPGQGLQFLFEYFSETQRNKGNFPGRFSGRQFSNSRSEMNVSTLELGDSALYLCASSLGWSSGGNIQYFGAGTRLSVL.

V and J are TRBV15 and TRBJ2-5; perhaps TRBD2 as D (5 bases). Germline V CDR1 and CDR2: LNHNV, YYDKDF (reference sequence). V was cut by 0 bases and J by 5 bases, with 13 bases left in between. The CDR3 loop spans 15 amino acids. The DNA of the CDR3 is TGTGCCACCAGCAGAGATCGGGGTCCCAGGGAGACCCAGTACTTC. Its translation is CATSRDRGPRETQYF.

The rearrangement uses TRBV7-9 and TRBJ1-4; D is unclear. CDR1 is SEHNR and CDR2 is FQNEAQ in the germline V gene (reference sequence). The CDR3 loop spans 12 amino acids. V gave up 5 bases and J gave up 3 bases, with 4 bases separating them. CDR3 nucleotides: TGTGCCAGCAGCCCAGCTAATGAAAAACTGTTTTTT. It codes for CASSPANEKLFF.

The chain joins TRBV9 to TRBJ2-1, with 8 bases that match TRBD1. The CDR3 length is 15 residues. V lost 4 bases to trimming and J lost 0 bases; unmatched junction nucleotides: 3. Germline CDR1 SGDLS, CDR2 YYNGEE. The CDR3 nucleotides read TGTGCCAGCAGCCTTCAGGGGGCCTCCTACAATGAGCAGTTCTTC. Encoded protein: CASSLQGASYNEQFF.

This clone has only a few counts. CDR3 coding DNA: TGTGCCAGCAGTGAAGCAGCTATAATACGCACCGGGGAGCTGTTTTTT. Protein product: CASSEAAIIRTGELFF. The chain employs TRBV6-1 and TRBJ2-2; D gene ambiguous. V lost 0 bases and J lost 4, with 12 bases in between. This CDR3 is 16 amino acids long. CDR1 and CDR2 (germline): MNHNS, SASEGT.

V gene TRBV28 combines with J gene TRBJ1-2; 8 bases agree with TRBD1. This CDR3 spans 13 amino acids. V gave up 2 bases and J gave up 7 bases; unmatched junction bases: 3. The germline CDR1 and CDR2 sequences are MDHEN and SYDVKM. The CDR3 DNA is TGTGCCAGCAGTTTAGAGACAGGGGTTGGCTACACCTTC. Translated, it gives CASSLETGVGYTF.

The chain recombines TRBV11-2 with TRBJ1-1; tentative D call: TRBD1 (5 bases). Trimming removed 4 bases at V and 2 bases at J, with 20 bases between. The CDR3 has 17 residues. In germline, CDR1 is SGHAT, CDR2 FQNNGV. CDR3 protein: CASSYGPKLQGNTEAFF. Here the CDR3 DNA reads TGTGCCAGCAGCTACGGACCTAAGCTTCAGGGTAACACTGAAGCTTTCTTT.

A few counts support this clone. V is TRBV6-1 and J is TRBJ2-7, with D perhaps matching TRBD1 (6 bases). The germline gives CDR1 MNHNS, CDR2 SASEGT. The CDR3 is 12 amino acids. V shed 8 bases and J shed 3 bases, with 11 bases lying between them. CDR3 protein: CASLDSYYEQYF. The CDR3 region has the DNA TGTGCCAGCCTGGACAGCTACTACGAGCAGTACTTC.

The genes are TRBV6-5 and TRBJ1-1; D possibly corresponds to TRBD1 (6 bases). Germline CDR1 reads MNHEY; CDR2 reads SVGAGI. The CDR3 contains 15 residues. The ends were cut back, 3 bases at V and 0 bases at J, with 11 bases in the middle. CDR3 sequence (DNA): TGTGCCAGCAGTTATTACAGGGAAATGAACACTGAAGCTTTCTTT. Encoded protein: CASSYYREMNTEAFF.

The chain links TRBV27 to TRBJ2-7; 8 nucleotides agree with TRBD1. Germline V gives CDR1 MNHEY, CDR2 SMNVEV (reference sequence). The CDR3 totals 14 residues. The J segment lost 2 bases and the V segment lost 5 bases, leaving 5 bases of the junction unmatched. The CDR3 loop reads CASSPDRGPYEQYF. CDR3 DNA: TGTGCCAGCAGTCCCGACAGGGGTCCCTACGAGCAGTACTTC.

This clone was seen more than once but under ten times. V gene TRBV19 combines with J gene TRBJ2-3, with 10 bases aligning to TRBD2. Germline-derived CDR1 and CDR2 are LNHDA and SQIVND (reference sequence). The ends lost 3 bases at V and 1 base at J; junction bases unmatched: 4. There are 16 residues in the CDR3. The CDR3 region has the DNA TGTGCCAGTAGTATTATAGCGGGGGGAGGCACAGATACGCAGTATTTT. Amino acids: CASSIIAGGGTDTQYF.

The CDR3 spells CASPGCGQPQHF. CDR3 DNA sequence: TGTGCTAGCCCGGGATGCGGGCAGCCCCAGCATTTT. The rearrangement uses TRBV12-5 and TRBJ1-5; D is ambiguous. Germline V lookup: CDR1 LGHNT, CDR2 FRNRAP. The CDR3 runs 12 residues. V dropped 9 bases and J dropped 7 bases, with 13 bases sitting between them.

The genes are TRBV10-1 and TRBJ2-3, with a weak D call TRBD2 (6 bases). Trimming removed 2 bases at V and 3 bases at J, with 9 bases between. CDR1 WNHNN and CDR2 SYGVQD come from the germline V gene (reference sequence). The CDR3 covers 14 residues. The CDR3 reads CASSETGRTDTQYF. The CDR3 nucleotides are TGCGCCAGCAGTGAGACGGGGAGGACAGATACGCAGTATTTT.

The chain recombines TRBV7-9 with TRBJ2-7, with TRBD1 matching over 7 bases. The CDR3 totals 15 residues. Germline trimming cut 3 bases from V and 0 bases from J; bases unmatched to any gene: 5. Germline CDR1 SEHNR, CDR2 FQNEAQ (reference sequence). Written as DNA, the CDR3 is TGTGCCAGCAGCTTCGGACAGGTCTACTCCTACGAGCAGTACTTC. Protein: CASSFGQVYSYEQYF.

The gene calls are TRBV5-1 and TRBJ2-3, with D possibly matching TRBD2 (6 bases). This CDR3 comprises 16 residues. V shed 0 bases and J shed 0 bases, with 11 bases lying between them. CDR1 is SGHRS, CDR2 YFSETQ, per germline. DNA for the CDR3: TGCGCCAGCAGCTTGGAGGGAGGTCCCAGCACAGATACGCAGTATTTT. Translation: CASSLEGGPSTDTQYF.

The rearrangement joins TRBV29-1 to TRBJ1-2; D unclear. Germline values: CDR1 SQVTM, CDR2 ANQGSEA. This CDR3 region has 12 residues. V was trimmed by 2 bases and J by 0 bases, leaving 4 bases between them. CDR3 sequence: CSVEQTNYGYTF. The CDR3 nucleotides read TGCAGCGTTGAACAAACTAACTATGGCTACACCTTC.

V and J are TRBV27 and TRBJ1-5; D is ambiguous. V was cut by 7 bases and J by 4 bases, with 14 bases left in between. This CDR3 contains 14 residues. Germline V gene lookup returns CDR1 MNHEY and CDR2 SMNVEV (reference sequence). The CDR3 loop reads CASTLRPGNQPQHF. The CDR3, as DNA: TGTGCCAGCACCCTTCGGCCGGGGAATCAGCCCCAGCATTTT.